The 20 T cell receptor beta chains in this list originate from one sample, sequenced in a study of cytomegalovirus exposure and HLA in healthy donors. Profiling relied on immunoSEQ multiplex PCR, and the TCRdb table lists in-frame clones only, not all of them. The data hold approximately 88,000 clones, with roughly 96% observed a single time. Sequencing used PBMCs. The receptor source for this set is a woman between 18 and 30 years old in good health and CMV-seronegative.

This sequence joins TRBV11-2 and TRBJ2-2, with a weak D call TRBD1 (6 bases). V was cut by 7 bases and J by 5 bases, with 14 bases left in between. This CDR3 has 14 residues. Germline V CDR1 and CDR2: SGHAT, FQNNGV. The CDR3 spells CASKTGPGTGELFF. The CDR3 region has the DNA TGTGCCAGCAAGACAGGCCCGGGAACCGGGGAGCTGTTTTTT.

The J gene is TRBJ1-4, the V gene TRBV7-9; D ambiguous. Trimming left V 5 bases short and J 0 bases short, with 4 bases between. The CDR3 has 13 residues. Germline V gives CDR1 SEHNR, CDR2 FQNEAQ (reference sequence). In nucleotides, the CDR3 is TGTGCCAGCAGCCGGGCAACTAATGAAAAACTGTTTTTT. As protein: CASSRATNEKLFF. Full variable domain (remainder filled in from reference TRBV7-9 and TRBJ1-4): DTGVSQNPRHKITKRGQNVTFRCDPISEHNRLYWYRQTLGQGPEFLTYFQNEAQLEKSRLLSDRFSAERPKGSFSTLEIQRTEQGDSAMYLCASSRATNEKLFFGSGTQLSVL.

The rearrangement links TRBV29-1 to TRBJ2-1, with 7 positions matching TRBD2. This CDR3 has 16 amino acids. Looked up from germline, CDR1 is SQVTM and CDR2 is ANQGSEA. V lost 3 bases and J lost 4; bases outside the gene matches: 12. The CDR3 loop reads CSVDFAWEGSYNEQFF. The CDR3 region has the DNA TGCAGCGTTGATTTCGCGTGGGAGGGCAGTTACAATGAGCAGTTCTTC.

The chain combines TRBV6-5 with TRBJ1-1; 7 nucleotides line up with TRBD1. The CDR3 spans 14 residues. CDR1 is MNHEY and CDR2 is SVGAGI in the germline V gene. J gave up 1 base and V 7 bases, and 6 bases lay outside the gene matches. DNA of the CDR3: TGTGCCAGCAAACGGACAGGAAAGAACACTGAAGCTTTCTTT. Protein: CASKRTGKNTEAFF.

This chain connects TRBV6-1 to TRBJ1-1, with no clear D. Germline CDR1 is MNHNS and CDR2 is SASEGT. There are 13 residues in the CDR3. Between the trimmed V and J ends, which lost 7 bases and 1 base, there was a span of 10 bases. CDR3 nucleotide sequence: TGTGCCAGCACGGGGTCGTGGAACACTGAAGCTTTCTTT. Amino acids: CASTGSWNTEAFF.

The chain combines TRBV10-3 with TRBJ2-1; D gene unclear. Trimming shortened V by 9 bases and J by 7 bases, and 7 bases separated the two germline ends. Per germline, CDR1 ENHRY and CDR2 SYGVKD. The CDR3 covers 10 residues. The chain's CDR3 is CAIRSNEQFF. As DNA, the CDR3 is TGTGCCATTCGGAGTAATGAGCAGTTCTTC.

This clone is a singleton in its sample. The chain recombines TRBV4-1 with TRBJ2-7, with 9 nucleotides matching TRBD1. V gave up 1 base and J gave up 2 bases; unmatched junction bases: 3. CDR1 is MGHRA and CDR2 is YSYEKL in the germline V gene. CDR3 length equals 15 residues. In nucleotides, the CDR3 is TGCGCCAGCAGCCAAGCCGGGACAGGGACCTACGAGCAGTACTTC. It is translated as CASSQAGTGTYEQYF.

The genes are TRBV5-1 and TRBJ2-7, with 9 bases aligning to TRBD1. Losses at the gene ends were 0 bases for V and 5 bases for J; bases not matched to a gene: 18. This CDR3 is 19 amino acids long. Germline CDR1 SGHRS, CDR2 YFSETQ. CDR3 DNA: TGCGCCAGCAGCTTGGTGCTCGCGAGCCCGGGACAGGGCATCCACGAGCAGTACTTC. It codes for CASSLVLASPGQGIHEQYF.

This chain connects TRBV27 to TRBJ2-1; tentative D call: TRBD1 (5 bases). V was pared by 2 bases and J by 4 bases, with 18 bases between. This CDR3 region has 17 residues. Germline-derived CDR1 and CDR2 are MNHEY and SMNVEV (reference sequence). The CDR3 protein is CASSLGGAIPKYNEQFF. The DNA for the CDR3 is TGTGCCAGCAGTTTAGGTGGGGCTATACCTAAGTACAATGAGCAGTTCTTC.

The chain joins TRBV21-1 to TRBJ1-4. TRBV21-1 is a pseudogene. There are 18 residues in the CDR3. In nucleotides, the CDR3 is TGTGCCAGCAGCAGGAACTGGCGGGTAATGGACCGTAATGAAAAACTGTTTTTT. Translated: CASSRNWRVMDRNEKLFF.

The chain couples TRBV28 to TRBJ2-7; 7 bases are a match to TRBD1. The CDR3 length is 15 residues. The V gene's germline CDR1 is MDHEN and CDR2 SYDVKM. The J segment lost 0 bases and the V segment lost 6 bases, leaving 8 bases of the junction unmatched. CDR3 DNA: TGTGCCAGCAGCCCATACCCAGGGGGCTCCTACGAGCAGTACTTC. This gives the protein CASSPYPGGSYEQYF. The full variable domain, with the rest looked up from reference TRBV28 and TRBJ2-7, is DVKVTQSSRYLVKRTGEKVFLECVQDMDHENMFWYRQDPGLGLRLIYFSYDVKMKEKGDIPEGYSVSREKKERFSLILESASTNQTSMYLCASSPYPGGSYEQYFGPGTRLTVT.

The V and J genes are TRBV7-8 and TRBJ1-5, with D perhaps TRBD1 (5 bases). The CDR3 is made up of 14 amino acids. Germline loops: CDR1 SGHVS, CDR2 FQNEAQ. V was cut by 5 bases and J by 5 bases, with 13 bases left in between. CDR3 nucleotides: TGTGCCAGCAGCCCGAGACCGGGGGATCAGCCCCAGCATTTT. Protein product: CASSPRPGDQPQHF.

The chain combines TRBV7-9 with TRBJ2-1, with 11 nucleotides matching TRBD2. The CDR3 totals 15 residues. Germline values: CDR1 SEHNR, CDR2 FQNEAQ (reference sequence). V lost 2 bases and J lost 16; bases outside the gene matches: 13. Here the CDR3 DNA reads TGTGCCAGCAGCTTATCACTAGCGGGGGTACTACATTATTTCTTC. Translated, it gives CASSLSLAGVLHYFF.

This clone has a single count. The chain has TRBV18 and TRBJ2-7; 10 nucleotides match TRBD2. Per germline, CDR1 KGHSH and CDR2 LQKENI. The CDR3 runs 21 residues. J gave up 5 bases and V 4 bases, and 26 bases lay outside the gene matches. The CDR3 reads CASSRALFGTGLTSGINEQYF. For the CDR3, the DNA is TGTGCCAGCTCACGAGCCCTCTTCGGGACAGGCCTCACTAGCGGGATAAACGAGCAGTACTTC.

CDR3 loop: CASSTTGSSYNEQFF. DNA of the CDR3: TGCGCCAGCAGCACGACAGGGAGCTCCTACAATGAGCAGTTCTTC. V gene TRBV5-1 combines with J gene TRBJ2-1; 7 bases are a match to TRBD1. Looked up from germline, CDR1 is SGHRS and CDR2 is YFSETQ. The CDR3 sequence is 15 residues long. J was trimmed by 0 bases and V by 4 bases; bases with no gene match: 4.

The V and J genes are TRBV19 and TRBJ2-7; D is possibly TRBD2 (6 bases). The germline V and J ends were trimmed by 1 base and 2 bases, with 9 bases remaining between them. CDR1 is LNHDA, CDR2 SQIVND, per germline (reference sequence). There are 14 residues in the CDR3. The DNA of the CDR3 is TGTGCCAGTAGTATAGGCGGGAACGCCTACGAGCAGTACTTC. Encoded protein: CASSIGGNAYEQYF.

The CDR3 sequence: CASSRQVSTDTQYF. In DNA, the CDR3 is TGTGCCAGCAGCCGCCAGGTGTCCACAGATACGCAGTATTTT. The V and J genes are TRBV27 and TRBJ2-3; D gene uncertain. Trimming took 6 bases from V and 2 from J, leaving 12 bases between them. Germline loops: CDR1 MNHEY, CDR2 SMNVEV (reference sequence). The CDR3 is 14 amino acids.

The rearrangement joins TRBV5-1 to TRBJ2-7; the match to TRBD1 covers 9 bases. J lost 2 bases, V lost 2 bases, and 2 bases had no gene match. The CDR3 contains 14 residues. Per germline, CDR1 SGHRS and CDR2 YFSETQ. CDR3 loop: CASSFGTGTYEQYF. DNA of the CDR3: TGCGCCAGCAGCTTCGGGACAGGGACCTACGAGCAGTACTTC.

The CDR3 loop reads CASNADQPQHF. The CDR3 DNA follows: TGTGCCAGCAACGCGGATCAGCCCCAGCATTTT. The rearrangement joins TRBV28 to TRBJ1-5; D uncertain. This CDR3 region has 11 residues. Looked up from germline, CDR1 is MDHEN and CDR2 is SYDVKM. Trimming took off 7 bases at V and 5 bases at J, with 6 bases between the two ends.

The V and J genes are TRBV2 and TRBJ2-7; weak D call: TRBD2 (5 bases). Trimming left V 8 bases short and J 3 bases short, with 11 bases between. The CDR3 totals 12 residues. Germline lookup yields CDR1 SNHLY and CDR2 FYNNEI. The chain's CDR3 is CASEQGSYEQYF. As DNA, the CDR3 is TGTGCCAGCGAACAAGGGAGCTACGAGCAGTACTTC.